This TCR beta chain was obtained from a study of blood T cell repertoires in COVID-19 (dated by TCRdb to 2018 to 2021). In terms of the full investigation: The collaborator samples originated in the United States, Italy and Spain and spanned the acute and convalescent phases of COVID-19. The prospective study material was composed of cDNA or gDNA derived from T cells, B-cell-depleted T cells, or PBMCs. Subjects who had been exposed to COVID-19, were actively infected with it, or had recovered from it provided the deeply sampled blood TCRbeta repertoires that made up the dataset. The repertoires were released in a freely available public database intended as a resource for research on the immune response to SARS-CoV-2. The samples were drawn from the first 160 participants of the ongoing ImmuneRACE study and from over 950 subjects provided by 6 global collaborators. Sample metadata almost always included a de-identified subject ID, COVID-19 status, age in years and sex. Where available, HLA class I and class II types were obtained from metadata supplied by the sample provider rather than from assay-based typing.

The immunoSEQ Assay, a bias-controlled multiplex PCR, was used to amplify TCRbeta CDR3 regions from genomic DNA. In the original analysis: The number of nucleated cells in each sample was estimated from the amplification of reference gene primers within the assay. To quantify the absolute abundance of each unique TCRbeta CDR3 rearrangement, sequence reads were collapsed and filtered. For each sample, productive Simpson clonality was calculated as the square root of Simpson's diversity index over productive rearrangements. TCRdb took over this immuneACCESS table, retaining in-frame rearrangements with V and J assigned. Such tables are incomplete; in checked studies, under half of the missing clones stem from an unresolved V gene, and the remainder is unexplained. D and trimming were read from the DNA, whereas the V and J calls and clone size are those reported in that table. This sample has under 150,000 clones in its table, and almost 85% of those were observed once. The ten largest make up about 13% of the sample.

Trimming removed 6 bases from V and 4 bases from J; the gene matches leave 6 bases unexplained. The CDR3 numbers 15 residues from cysteine through phenylalanine. CDR3 DNA is the only sequence kept; it has 45 bases, read in frame from the first base. CDR1 and CDR2 (LNHDA, SQIVND) derive from the germline V gene (reference sequence). Collaborating institutions collected whole blood in K2EDTA tubes following their own protocols. Collaborator samples were shipped for TCRbeta analysis as frozen whole blood, isolated PBMCs, or DNA extracted from either sample type. Regarding this clone: Its recognized antigen is unknown. No per-base quality is available; no much larger clone lies one base away.

Summary of the overall study and its limitations: How much clinical and demographic metadata was included differed by source and by participant, and the metadata was provided uncurated.

Sequenced: peripheral blood. The TCR sequence derives from a human donor in a cohort sampled during active COVID-19. The V and J genes are TRBV19 and TRBJ2-1; the junction holds 10 bases that match TRBD2. This receptor carries the CDR3 CASRSGGDAYNEQFF. The sequenced DNA: TGTGCCAGTAGAAGCGGGGGGGACGCTTACAATGAGCAGTTCTTC.